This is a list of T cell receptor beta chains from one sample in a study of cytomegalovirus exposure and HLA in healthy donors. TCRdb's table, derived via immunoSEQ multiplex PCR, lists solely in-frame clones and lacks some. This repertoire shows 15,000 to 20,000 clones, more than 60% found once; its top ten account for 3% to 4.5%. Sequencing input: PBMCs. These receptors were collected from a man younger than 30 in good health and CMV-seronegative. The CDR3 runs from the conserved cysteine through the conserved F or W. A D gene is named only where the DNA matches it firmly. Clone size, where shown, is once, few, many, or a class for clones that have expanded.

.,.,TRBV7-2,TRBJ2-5,TGTGCCAGCAGCTTCTCTTTGTACCAAGAGACCCAGTACTTC,CASSFSLYQETQYF
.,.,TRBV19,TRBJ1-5,TGTGCCAGTAGTAACAGGGATAATCAGCCCCAGCATTTT,CASSNRDNQPQHF
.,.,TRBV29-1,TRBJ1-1,TGCAGCGTTAAGGAGGGACGGAACACTGAAGCTTTCTTT,CSVKEGRNTEAFF
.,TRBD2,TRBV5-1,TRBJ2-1,TGCGCCAGCAGCTTGGGACTAGCGGGAGTCGATGAGCAGTTCTTC,CASSLGLAGVDEQFF
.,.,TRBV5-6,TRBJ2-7,TGTGCCAGCAGCTTTGGCGGGAACGAGCAGTACTTC,CASSFGGNEQYF
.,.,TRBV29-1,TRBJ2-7,TGCAGCGTTGATCTAGCAGGCCACGAGCAGTACTTC,CSVDLAGHEQYF
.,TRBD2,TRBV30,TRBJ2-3,TGTGCCTGGAGTCTACTTAGCGGGGTCACAGATACGCAGTATTTT,CAWSLLSGVTDTQYF
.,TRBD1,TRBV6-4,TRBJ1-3,TGTGCCAGCAGTGACGCCAGGGGGCCTGGAAACACCATATATTTT,CASSDARGPGNTIYF
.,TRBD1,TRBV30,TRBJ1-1,TGTGCCTGGAGTGGACAGGGGACCACTGAAGCTTTCTTT,CAWSGQGTTEAFF
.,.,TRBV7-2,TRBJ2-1,TGTGCCAGCACAGCTGGGACTTCCTACAATGAGCAGTTCTTC,CASTAGTSYNEQFF
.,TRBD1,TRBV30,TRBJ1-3,TGTGCCTGGACGTCGGACAGGGCTGGAAACACCATATATTTT,CAWTSDRAGNTIYF
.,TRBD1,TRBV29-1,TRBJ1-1,TGCAGCGTTGTACCCAGGGGGCCTTTGAACACTGAAGCTTTCTTT,CSVVPRGPLNTEAFF
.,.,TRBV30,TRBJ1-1,TGTGCCTGGAGTGTGGGAGGGTTCGCTTTCTTT,CAWSVGGFAFF
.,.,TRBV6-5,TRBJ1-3,TGTGCCAGCAAAGGATGGAGCTCTGGAAACACCATATATTTT,CASKGWSSGNTIYF
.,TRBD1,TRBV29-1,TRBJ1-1,TGCAGCGTACGACAGGGGGACACTGAAGCTTTCTTT,CSVRQGDTEAFF
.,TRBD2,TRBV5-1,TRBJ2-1,TGCGCCAGCAGCTTGGCAGCGGGGGGGCTATATGAGCAGTTCTTC,CASSLAAGGLYEQFF
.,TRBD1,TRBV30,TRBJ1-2,TGTGCCTGGAGCGTTGACAGGGGGCAGGGTGGCTACACCTTC,CAWSVDRGQGGYTF
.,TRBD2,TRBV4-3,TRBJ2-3,TGCGCCAGCAGCCAAGAGCCGACTAGCGGGGTTGGAGATACGCAGTATTTT,CASSQEPTSGVGDTQYF
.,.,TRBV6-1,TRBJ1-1,TGTGCCAGCACCGGGACAATGGGGGGGCTCACTGAAGCTTTCTTT,CASTGTMGGLTEAFF
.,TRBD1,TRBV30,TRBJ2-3,TGTGCCTGGAGATTACAGGGGGCCGCAGATACGCAGTATTTT,CAWRLQGAADTQYF
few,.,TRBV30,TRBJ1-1,TGTGCCTGGAGTGGAGGGAACACTGAAGCTTTCTTT,CAWSGGNTEAFF
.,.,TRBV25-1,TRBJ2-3,TGTGCCAGCAGTACTAGGGACTTCCTCACCACAGATACGCAGTATTTT,CASSTRDFLTTDTQYF
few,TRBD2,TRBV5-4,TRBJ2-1,TGTGCCAGCAGTAGTTTTGTGGGACTAGCGGGCAATGAGCAGTTCTTC,CASSSFVGLAGNEQFF
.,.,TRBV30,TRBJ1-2,TGTGCCTGGTCGGTACAGGGCCCGGGAGGCTACACCTTC,CAWSVQGPGGYTF
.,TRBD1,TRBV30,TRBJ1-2,TGTGCCTCGCCGGGACAGGGCGTCTATGGCTACACCTTC,CASPGQGVYGYTF
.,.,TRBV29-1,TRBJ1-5,TGCAGCGTTGAAGAGGGCGGGACCCAGCATTTT,CSVEEGGTQHF
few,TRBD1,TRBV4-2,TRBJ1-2,TGTGCCAGCAGCCAAGACCCTGCAACAGGGGATGGCTACACCTTC,CASSQDPATGDGYTF
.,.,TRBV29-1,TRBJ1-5,TGCAGCGTTCGCACAGAAAGCAATCAGCCCCAGCATTTT,CSVRTESNQPQHF
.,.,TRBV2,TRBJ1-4,TGTGCCAGCAGCGCCTCCGACAGGCGGAATGAAAAACTGTTTTTT,CASSASDRRNEKLFF
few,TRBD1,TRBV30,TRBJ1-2,TGTGGGATTCACAGGGGGACTAACTATGGCTACACCTTC,CGIHRGTNYGYTF
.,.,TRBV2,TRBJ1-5,TGTGCCAGCAGTGAAGAAGGAGATCAGCCCCAGCATTTT,CASSEEGDQPQHF
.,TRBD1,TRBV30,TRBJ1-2,TGTGCCTGGGGGGACAGGGAAGATAGCTACACCTTC,CAWGDREDSYTF
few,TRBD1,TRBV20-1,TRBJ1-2,TGCAGTGTTAACGGACAGGGAGGCTACACCTTC,CSVNGQGGYTF
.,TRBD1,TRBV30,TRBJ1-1,TGTGCCTGGACAGCGGGACAGGGAAAGACTGAAGCTTTCTTT,CAWTAGQGKTEAFF
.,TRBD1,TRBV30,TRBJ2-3,TGTGCCTGGGGACAGGTTGGGTCAGATACGCAGTATTTT,CAWGQVGSDTQYF
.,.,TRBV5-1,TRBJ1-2,TGCGCCAGCAGCTTGGGAATACCAGGTGTCTATGGCTACACCTTC,CASSLGIPGVYGYTF
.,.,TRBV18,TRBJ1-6,TGTGCCAGCTCACCGGGGCCGAGCTCCTATAATTCACCCCTCCACTTT,CASSPGPSSYNSPLHF
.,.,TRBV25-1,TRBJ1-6,TGTGCCAGCAGTGAAAGGGCAGGGGATGGTAATTCACCCCTCCACTTT,CASSERAGDGNSPLHF
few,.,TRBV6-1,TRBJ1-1,TGTGCCAGCAGTGAGATAGTATACGAAGCTTTCTTT,CASSEIVYEAFF
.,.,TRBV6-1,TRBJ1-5,TGTGCCAGCCGGCAAGCGATTAGCAATCAGCCCCAGCATTTT,CASRQAISNQPQHF
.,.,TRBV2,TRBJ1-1,TGTGCCAGCAGTGAAAGTAGGAACACTGAAGCTTTCTTT,CASSESRNTEAFF
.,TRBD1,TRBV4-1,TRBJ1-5,TGCGCCAGCAGCCAAGATGGGACAGATCAGCCCCAGCATTTT,CASSQDGTDQPQHF
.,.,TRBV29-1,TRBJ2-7,TGCAGCGTTGAGACAGATTCCTCCTACGAGCAGTACTTC,CSVETDSSYEQYF
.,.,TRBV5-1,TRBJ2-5,TGCGCCAGCAGCTTCCAGGAAGAGACCCAGTACTTC,CASSFQEETQYF
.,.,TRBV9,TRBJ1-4,TGTGCCAGCAGCTTTTCGGGTGGAGCTAATGAAAAACTGTTTTTT,CASSFSGGANEKLFF
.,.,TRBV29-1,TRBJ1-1,TGCAGCGTCCAGACAGGATGGAACACTGAAGCTTTCTTT,CSVQTGWNTEAFF
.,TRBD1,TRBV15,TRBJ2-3,TGTGCCACCAGCATCCCGGGACAGGTACAGCGGGATACGCAGTATTTT,CATSIPGQVQRDTQYF
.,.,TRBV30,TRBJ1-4,TGTGCCTGGAGTGTACGCGGGCTCGGGAATGAAAAACTGTTTTTT,CAWSVRGLGNEKLFF
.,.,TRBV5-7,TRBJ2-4,TGTGCCGGCCACGGATGGCGGACTCCAGCCCTCCCAAACATTCAGTACTTC,CAGHGWRTPALPNIQYF
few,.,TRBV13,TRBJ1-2,TGTGCCAGCAGCTCCTTCGTGACAGAGAACTATGGCTACACCTTC,CASSSFVTENYGYTF
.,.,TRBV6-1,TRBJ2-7,TGTGCCAGCAGTGAAGTTGGCAGGTCGGGGGAGCAGTACTTC,CASSEVGRSGEQYF
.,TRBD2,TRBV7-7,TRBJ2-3,TGTGCTAGCAGCTTGACTAGCGGGGGGGGCACAGATACGCAGTATTTT,CASSLTSGGGTDTQYF
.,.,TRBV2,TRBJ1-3,TGTGCCTATGGGAATGGGACTTCAAACACCATATATTTT,CAYGNGTSNTIYF
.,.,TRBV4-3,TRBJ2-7,TGCGCCAGCAGCCAAGATCTCCCGGGGTCGGGTCCCTACGAGCAGTACTTC,CASSQDLPGSGPYEQYF